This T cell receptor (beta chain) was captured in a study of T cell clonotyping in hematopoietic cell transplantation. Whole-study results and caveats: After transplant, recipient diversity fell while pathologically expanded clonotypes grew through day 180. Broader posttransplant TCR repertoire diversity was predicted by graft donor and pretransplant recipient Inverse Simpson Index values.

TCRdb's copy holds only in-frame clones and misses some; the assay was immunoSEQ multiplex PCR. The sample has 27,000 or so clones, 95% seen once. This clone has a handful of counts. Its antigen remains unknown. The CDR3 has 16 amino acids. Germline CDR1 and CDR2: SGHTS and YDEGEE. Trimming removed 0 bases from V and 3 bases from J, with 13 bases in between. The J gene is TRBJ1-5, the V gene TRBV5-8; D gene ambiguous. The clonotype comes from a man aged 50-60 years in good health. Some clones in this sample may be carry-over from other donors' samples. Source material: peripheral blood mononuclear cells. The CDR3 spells CASSLEQPRVNQPQHF. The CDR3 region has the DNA TGTGCCAGCAGCTTGGAACAGCCCCGAGTCAATCAGCCCCAGCATTTT.